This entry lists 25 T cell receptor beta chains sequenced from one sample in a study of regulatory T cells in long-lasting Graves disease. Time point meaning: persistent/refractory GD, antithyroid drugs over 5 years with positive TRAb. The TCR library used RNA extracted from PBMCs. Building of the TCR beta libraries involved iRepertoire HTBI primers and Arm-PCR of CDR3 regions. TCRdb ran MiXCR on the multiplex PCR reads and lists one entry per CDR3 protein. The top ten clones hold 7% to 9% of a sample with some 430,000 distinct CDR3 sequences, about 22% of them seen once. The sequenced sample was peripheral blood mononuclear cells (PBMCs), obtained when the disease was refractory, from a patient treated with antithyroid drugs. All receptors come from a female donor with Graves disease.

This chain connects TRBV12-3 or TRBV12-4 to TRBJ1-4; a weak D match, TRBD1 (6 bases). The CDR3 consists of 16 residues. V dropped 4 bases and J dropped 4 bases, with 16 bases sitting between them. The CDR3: CASSSGRGARNEKLFF. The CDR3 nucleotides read TGTGCCAGCAGTTCCGGACGGGGGGCGCGTAATGAAAAACTGTTTTTT.

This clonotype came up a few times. The CDR3 region is CASSIPLAGDSGYTF. The CDR3 bases are TGTGCCAGTAGTATCCCTCTTGCAGGCGACAGTGGCTACACCTTC. The chain combines TRBV19 with TRBJ1-2, with D possibly being TRBD1 (5 bases). V was clipped by 3 bases and J by 7 bases, with 18 bases between them. This CDR3 has 15 residues. Germline CDR1 is LNHDA and CDR2 is SQIVND (reference sequence).

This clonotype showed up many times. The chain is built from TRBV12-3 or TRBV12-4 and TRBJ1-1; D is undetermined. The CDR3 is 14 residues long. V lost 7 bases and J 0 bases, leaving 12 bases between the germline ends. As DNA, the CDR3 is TGTGCCAGCACCCCGGACGGGATGAACACTGAAGCTTTCTTT. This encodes CASTPDGMNTEAFF.

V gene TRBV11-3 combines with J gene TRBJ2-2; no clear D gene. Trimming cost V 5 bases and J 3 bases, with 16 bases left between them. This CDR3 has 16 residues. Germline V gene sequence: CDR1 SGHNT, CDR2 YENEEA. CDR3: CASSQLRAVDTGELFF. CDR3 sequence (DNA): TGTGCCAGCAGCCAGCTCCGGGCAGTAGACACCGGGGAGCTGTTTTTT.

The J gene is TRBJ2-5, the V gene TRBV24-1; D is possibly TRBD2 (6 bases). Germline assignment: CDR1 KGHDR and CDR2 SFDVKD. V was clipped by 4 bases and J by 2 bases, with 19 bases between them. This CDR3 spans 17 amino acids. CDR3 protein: CATSDTADGGGQETQYF. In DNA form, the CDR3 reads TGTGCCACCAGTGACACGGCCGATGGAGGAGGGCAAGAGACCCAGTACTTC.

CDR3 amino acids: CASSHPDSQVEGYTF. The CDR3 DNA follows: TGTGCCAGCAGTCATCCAGACAGTCAAGTGGAAGGCTACACCTTC. The chain is built from TRBV7-3 and TRBJ1-2, with D possibly TRBD1 on 5 matching bases. The CDR3 is made up of 15 amino acids. Trimming cost V 6 bases and J 8 bases, with 22 bases left between them. Germline assignment: CDR1 SGHTA and CDR2 FQGTGA.

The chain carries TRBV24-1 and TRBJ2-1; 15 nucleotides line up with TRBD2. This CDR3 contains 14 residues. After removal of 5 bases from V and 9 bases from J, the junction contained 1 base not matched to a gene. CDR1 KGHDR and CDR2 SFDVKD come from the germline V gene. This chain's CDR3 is CATSAGLAGGEQFF. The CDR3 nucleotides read TGTGCCACCAGTGCGGGACTAGCGGGAGGTGAGCAGTTCTTC.

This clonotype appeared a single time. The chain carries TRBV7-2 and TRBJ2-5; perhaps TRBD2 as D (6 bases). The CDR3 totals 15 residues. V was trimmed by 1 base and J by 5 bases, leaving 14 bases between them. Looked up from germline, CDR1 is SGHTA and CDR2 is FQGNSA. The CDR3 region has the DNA TGTGCCAGCAGCTTAGGTCGGGACGGAGGGGAGACCCAGTACTTC. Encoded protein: CASSLGRDGGETQYF.

The CDR3 sequence: CASSAHARTTGELFF. CDR3 DNA sequence: TGTGCCAGCAGCGCGCACGCCAGAACCACCGGGGAGCTGTTTTTT. The V call is TRBV9, the J call TRBJ2-2, with no clear D. Looked up from germline, CDR1 is SGDLS and CDR2 is YYNGEE. The CDR3 totals 15 residues. V was clipped by 3 bases and J by 4 bases, with 13 bases between them.

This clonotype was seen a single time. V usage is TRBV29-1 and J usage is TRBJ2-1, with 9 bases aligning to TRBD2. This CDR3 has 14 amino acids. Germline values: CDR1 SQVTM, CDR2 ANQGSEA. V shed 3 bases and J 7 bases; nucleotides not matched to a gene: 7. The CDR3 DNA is TGCAGCGTTGAGGTTAGCGGGAGTAGAAATGAGCAGTTCTTC. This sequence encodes CSVEVSGSRNEQFF.

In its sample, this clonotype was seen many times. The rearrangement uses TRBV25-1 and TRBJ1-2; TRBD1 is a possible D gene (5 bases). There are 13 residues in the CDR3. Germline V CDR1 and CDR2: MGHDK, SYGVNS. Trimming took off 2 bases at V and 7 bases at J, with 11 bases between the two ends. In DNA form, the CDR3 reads TGTGCCAGCAGTGAAAGAAAGGGGTCTGGCTACACCTTC. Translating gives CASSERKGSGYTF.

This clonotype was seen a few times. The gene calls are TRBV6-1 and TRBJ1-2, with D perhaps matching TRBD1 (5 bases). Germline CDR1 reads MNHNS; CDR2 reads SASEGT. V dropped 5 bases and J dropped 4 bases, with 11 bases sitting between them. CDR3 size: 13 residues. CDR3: CASSLQGGYGYTF. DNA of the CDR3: TGTGCCAGCAGTCTTCAGGGAGGCTATGGCTACACCTTC.

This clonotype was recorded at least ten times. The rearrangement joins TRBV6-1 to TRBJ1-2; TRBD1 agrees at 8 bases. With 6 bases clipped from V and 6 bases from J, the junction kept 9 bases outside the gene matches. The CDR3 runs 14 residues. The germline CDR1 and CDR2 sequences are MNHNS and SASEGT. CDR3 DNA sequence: TGTGCCAGCAGCATAATCCAGGGGGCGGATGGCTACACCTTC. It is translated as CASSIIQGADGYTF.

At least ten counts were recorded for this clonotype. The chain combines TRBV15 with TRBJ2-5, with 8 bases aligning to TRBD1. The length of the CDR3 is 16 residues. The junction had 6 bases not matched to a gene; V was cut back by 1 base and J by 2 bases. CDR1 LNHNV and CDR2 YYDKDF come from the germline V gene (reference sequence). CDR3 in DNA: TGTGCCACCAGCAGAGCCACGGACAGGGTTCAAGAGACCCAGTACTTC. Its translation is CATSRATDRVQETQYF. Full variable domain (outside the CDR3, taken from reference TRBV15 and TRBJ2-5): DAMVIQNPRYQVTQFGKPVTLSCSQTLNHNVMYWYQQKSSQAPKLLFHYYDKDFNNEADTPDNFQSRRPNTSFCFLDIRSPGLGDTAMYLCATSRATDRVQETQYFGPGTRLLVL.

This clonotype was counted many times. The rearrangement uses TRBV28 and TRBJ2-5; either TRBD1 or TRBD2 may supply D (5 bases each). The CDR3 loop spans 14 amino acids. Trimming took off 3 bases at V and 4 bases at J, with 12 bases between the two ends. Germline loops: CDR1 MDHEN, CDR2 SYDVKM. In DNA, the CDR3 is TGTGCCAGCAGTTTTTCGGGGCGGCGAGAGACCCAGTACTTC. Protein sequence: CASSFSGRRETQYF.

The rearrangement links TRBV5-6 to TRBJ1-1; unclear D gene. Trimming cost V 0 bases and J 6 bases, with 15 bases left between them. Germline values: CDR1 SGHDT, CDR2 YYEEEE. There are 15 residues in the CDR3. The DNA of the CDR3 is TGTGCCAGCAGCTTGGCCGGAGACGGCGGAGCTGAAGCTTTCTTT. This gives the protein CASSLAGDGGAEAFF.

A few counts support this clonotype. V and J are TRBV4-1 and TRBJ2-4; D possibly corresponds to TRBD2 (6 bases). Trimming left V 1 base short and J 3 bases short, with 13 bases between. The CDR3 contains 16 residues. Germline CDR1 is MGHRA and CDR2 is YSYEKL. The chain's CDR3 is CASSQGKSGSKNIQYF. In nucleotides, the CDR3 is TGCGCCAGCAGCCAAGGAAAATCCGGGAGCAAAAACATTCAGTACTTC.

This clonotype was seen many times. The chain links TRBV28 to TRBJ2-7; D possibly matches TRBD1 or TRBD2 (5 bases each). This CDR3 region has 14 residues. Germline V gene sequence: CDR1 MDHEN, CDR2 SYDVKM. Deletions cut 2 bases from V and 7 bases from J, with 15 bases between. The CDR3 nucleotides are TGTGCCAGCAGTTTAACAGGTAGTGGAGGAGAGCAGTACTTC. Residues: CASSLTGSGGEQYF.

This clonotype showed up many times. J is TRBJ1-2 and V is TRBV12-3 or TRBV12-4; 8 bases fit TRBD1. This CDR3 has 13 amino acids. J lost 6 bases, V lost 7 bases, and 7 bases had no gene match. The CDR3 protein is CASNGQGGDGYTF. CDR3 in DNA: TGTGCCAGCAACGGACAGGGAGGGGATGGCTACACCTTC.

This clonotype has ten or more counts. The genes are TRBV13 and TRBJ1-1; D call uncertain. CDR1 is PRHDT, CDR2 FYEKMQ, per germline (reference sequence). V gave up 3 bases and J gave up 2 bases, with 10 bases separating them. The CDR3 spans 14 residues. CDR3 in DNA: TGTGCCAGCAGCTTGAGAGGGTCCAACACTGAAGCTTTCTTT. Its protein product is CASSLRGSNTEAFF.

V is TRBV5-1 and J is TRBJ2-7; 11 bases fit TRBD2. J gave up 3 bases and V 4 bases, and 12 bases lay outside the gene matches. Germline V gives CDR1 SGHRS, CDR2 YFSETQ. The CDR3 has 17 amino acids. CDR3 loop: CASSVGLPGLADYEQYF. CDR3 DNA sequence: TGCGCCAGCAGCGTCGGACTTCCGGGACTAGCGGACTACGAGCAGTACTTC.

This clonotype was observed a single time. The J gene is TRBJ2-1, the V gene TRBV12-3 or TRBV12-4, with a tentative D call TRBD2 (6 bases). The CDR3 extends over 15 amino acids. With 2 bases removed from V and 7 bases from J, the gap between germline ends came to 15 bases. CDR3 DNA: TGTGCCAGCAGTTTATATAGGCGGGATTTAAATGAGCAGTTCTTC. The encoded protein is CASSLYRRDLNEQFF.

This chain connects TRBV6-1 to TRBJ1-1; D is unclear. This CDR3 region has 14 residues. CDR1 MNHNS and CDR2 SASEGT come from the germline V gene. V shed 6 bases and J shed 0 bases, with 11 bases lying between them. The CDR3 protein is CASRFYGMNTEAFF. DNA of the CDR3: TGTGCCAGCAGATTTTACGGTATGAACACTGAAGCTTTCTTT.

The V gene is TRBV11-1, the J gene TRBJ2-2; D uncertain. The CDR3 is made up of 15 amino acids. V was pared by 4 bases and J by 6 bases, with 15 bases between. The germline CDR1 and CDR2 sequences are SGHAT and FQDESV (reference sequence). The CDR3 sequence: CASSSAGWRSGELFF. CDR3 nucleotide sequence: TGTGCCAGCAGCTCCGCTGGCTGGCGGTCCGGGGAGCTGTTTTTT.

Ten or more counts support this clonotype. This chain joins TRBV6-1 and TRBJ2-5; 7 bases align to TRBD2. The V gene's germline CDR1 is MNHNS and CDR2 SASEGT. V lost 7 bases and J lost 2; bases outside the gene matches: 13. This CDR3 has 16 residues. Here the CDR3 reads CASIRAAGWGQETQYF. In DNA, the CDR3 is TGTGCCAGCATAAGGGCAGCGGGGTGGGGTCAAGAGACCCAGTACTTC.